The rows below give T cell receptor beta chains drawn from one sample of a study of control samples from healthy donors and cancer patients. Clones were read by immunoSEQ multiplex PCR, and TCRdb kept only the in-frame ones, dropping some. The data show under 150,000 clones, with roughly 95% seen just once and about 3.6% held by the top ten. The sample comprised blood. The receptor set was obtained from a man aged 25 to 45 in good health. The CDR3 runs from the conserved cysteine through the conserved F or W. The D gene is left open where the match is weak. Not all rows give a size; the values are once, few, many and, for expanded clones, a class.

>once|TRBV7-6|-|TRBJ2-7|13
TGTGCCAGCAGCTTTAGAGGATCCTACGAGCAGTACTTC
CASSFRGSYEQYF
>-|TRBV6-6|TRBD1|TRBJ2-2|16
TGTGCCAGCAGTACCGGACAGGGACAACTCACCGGGGAGCTGTTTTTT
CASSTGQGQLTGELFF
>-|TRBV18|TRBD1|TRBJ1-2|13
TGTGCCAGCTCACTGACAGGGGAATATGGCTACACCTTC
CASSLTGEYGYTF
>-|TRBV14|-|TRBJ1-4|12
TGTGCCAGCAGCCAAAGGGGCGAAAAACTGTTTTTT
CASSQRGEKLFF
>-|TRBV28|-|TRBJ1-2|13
TGTGCCAGCAGTTCTGGAACGGTTGATGGCTACACCTTC
CASSSGTVDGYTF
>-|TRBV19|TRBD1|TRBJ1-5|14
TGTGCCAGTTCGGACAGGGATAGCAATCAGCCCCAGCATTTT
CASSDRDSNQPQHF
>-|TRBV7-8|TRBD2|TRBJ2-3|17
TGTGCCAGCAGCTTAGCGTTTAGAGCGGGGGGCACAGATACGCAGTATTTT
CASSLAFRAGGTDTQYF
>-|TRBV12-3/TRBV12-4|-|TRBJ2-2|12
TGTGCCAGCAGTTTACGCACCGGGGAGCTGTTTTTT
CASSLRTGELFF
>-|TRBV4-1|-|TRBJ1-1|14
TGCGCCAGCAGCCAAGCTACCATGAACACTGAAGCTTTCTTT
CASSQATMNTEAFF
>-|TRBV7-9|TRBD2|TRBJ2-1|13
TGTGCCAGCAGCGCGAGACTAGCCCATGAGCAGTTCTTC
CASSARLAHEQFF
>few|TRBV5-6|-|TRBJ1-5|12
TGTGCCAGTACGGGGCCCAACCAGCCCCAGCATTTT
CASTGPNQPQHF
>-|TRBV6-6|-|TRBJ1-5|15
TGTGCCAGCAGCCATTTGACAGGTTTCAATCAGCCCCAGCATTTT
CASSHLTGFNQPQHF
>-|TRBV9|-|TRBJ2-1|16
TGTGCCAGCAGCGTGAGGGGGGGGACCTCCTACAATGAGCAGTTCTTC
CASSVRGGTSYNEQFF
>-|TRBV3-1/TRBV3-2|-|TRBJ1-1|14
TGTGCCAGCAGCCTCCTAAGGGGGGAAACTGAAGCTTTCTTT
CASSLLRGETEAFF
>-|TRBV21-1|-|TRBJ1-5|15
TGTGCCAGCAGCAAAAAGGGGGATAGCAATCAGCCCCAGCATTTT
CASSKKGDSNQPQHF
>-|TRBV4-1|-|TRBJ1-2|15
TGCGCCAGCAGCCAAGTAACCAGGGACCCTTATGGCTACACCTTC
CASSQVTRDPYGYTF
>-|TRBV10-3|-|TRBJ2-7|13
TGTGCCATGGGGGGGCAGGGAAGCTACGAGCAGTACTTC
CAMGGQGSYEQYF
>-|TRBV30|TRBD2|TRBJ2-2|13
TGTTCGACGGGACTAGGAATGTCCGGGGAGCTGTTTTTT
CSTGLGMSGELFF
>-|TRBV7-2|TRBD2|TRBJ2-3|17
TGTGCCAGCAGCTCAGCCCGGACTAGCGGGGGGACAGATACGCAGTATTTT
CASSSARTSGGTDTQYF
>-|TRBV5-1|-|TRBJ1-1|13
TGCGCCAGCAGCGGACTCACGGACACTGAAGCTTTCTTT
CASSGLTDTEAFF
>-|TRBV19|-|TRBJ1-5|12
TGTGCCAGTAGTATTCAGGACCAGCCCCAGCATTTT
CASSIQDQPQHF
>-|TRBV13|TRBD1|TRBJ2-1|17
TGTGCCAGCAGCTTAGGGGGACAGAGCCTTTCCTACAATGAGCAGTTCTTC
CASSLGGQSLSYNEQFF
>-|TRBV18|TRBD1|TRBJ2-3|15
TGTGCCAGCTCACCGCCGGGACAGAGCACAGATACGCAGTATTTT
CASSPPGQSTDTQYF
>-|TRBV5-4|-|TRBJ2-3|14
TGTGCCAGCAGTCTGAGGGGGGCTATGGATACGCAGTATTTT
CASSLRGAMDTQYF
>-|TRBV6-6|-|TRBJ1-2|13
TGTGCCAGCAGCAAGGGGCGGAACTATGGCTACACCTTC
CASSKGRNYGYTF
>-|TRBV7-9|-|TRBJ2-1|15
TGTGCCAGCAGCTCGGGACTTTATAACTACAATGAGCAGTTCTTC
CASSSGLYNYNEQFF
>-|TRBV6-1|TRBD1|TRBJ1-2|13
TGTGCCAGCAACCTTCCGCAGGGGGGAGGCTACACCTTC
CASNLPQGGGYTF
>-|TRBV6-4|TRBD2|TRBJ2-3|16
TGTGCCAGCAGTGACACCGGGACTAGCGGCACAGATACGCAGTATTTT
CASSDTGTSGTDTQYF
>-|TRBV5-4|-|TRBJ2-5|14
TGTGCCAGCAGCTTGGGTTCGCAGCAAGAGACCCAGTACTTC
CASSLGSQQETQYF
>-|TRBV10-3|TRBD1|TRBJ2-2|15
TGTGCCATATCTACCGGGACAGGGGGTGCCGGGGAGCTGTTTTTT
CAISTGTGGAGELFF
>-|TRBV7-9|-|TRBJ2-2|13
TGTGCCAGCAACCCTCCCCGGGGCGGGGAGCTGTTTTTT
CASNPPRGGELFF
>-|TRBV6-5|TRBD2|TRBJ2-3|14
TGTGCCAGCAGTCTAGCGGAGGTCACAGATACGCAGTATTTT
CASSLAEVTDTQYF
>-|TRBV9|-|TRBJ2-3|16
TGTGCCAGCAGCGTAGCGGGGGGCCACAGCACAGATACGCAGTATTTT
CASSVAGGHSTDTQYF
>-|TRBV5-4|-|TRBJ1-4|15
TGTGCCAGCAGTAAGGACAGAGCAACTAATGAAAAACTGTTTTTT
CASSKDRATNEKLFF
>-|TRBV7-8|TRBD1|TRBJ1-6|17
TGTGCCAGCAGCCCTAGAACAGGGGGGGCCTATAATTCACCCCTCCACTTT
CASSPRTGGAYNSPLHF
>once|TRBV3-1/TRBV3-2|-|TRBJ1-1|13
TGTGCCAGCACCCCCGGAGGGCTGACTGAAGCTTTCTTT
CASTPGGLTEAFF
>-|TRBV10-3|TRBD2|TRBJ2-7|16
TGTGCCATCAGTGGACGACTAGCGGAGAGCTCCTACGAGCAGTACTTC
CAISGRLAESSYEQYF
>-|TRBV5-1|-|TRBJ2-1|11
TGCGCCAGCAGCCTTTACAATGAGCAGTTCTTC
CASSLYNEQFF
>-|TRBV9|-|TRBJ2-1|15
TGTGCCAGCAGCCCCCGGTCTAACATTCTCAATGAGCAGTTCTTC
CASSPRSNILNEQFF
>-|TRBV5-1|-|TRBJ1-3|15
TGCGCCAGCAGCTTGGAGGGCGACTCTGGAAACACCATATATTTT
CASSLEGDSGNTIYF
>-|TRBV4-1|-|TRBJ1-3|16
TGCGCCAGCAGCCAAGACCGGACAGTTTCTGGAAACACCATATATTTT
CASSQDRTVSGNTIYF
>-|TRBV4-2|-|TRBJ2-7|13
TGTGCCAGCAGCCAAGGAGGGAGATACGAGCAGTACTTC
CASSQGGRYEQYF
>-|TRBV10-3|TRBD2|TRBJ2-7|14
TGTGCCATCAGGCGGGGAGGGGACTCCTACGAGCAGTACTTC
CAIRRGGDSYEQYF
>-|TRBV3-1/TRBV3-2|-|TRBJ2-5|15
TGTGCCAGCAGCCAAGATTTCGGGGGCCAAGAGACCCAGTACTTC
CASSQDFGGQETQYF
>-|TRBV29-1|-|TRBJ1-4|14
TGCAGCGTTGAAGCCGGGACTGGGAATGAAAAACTGTTTTTT
CSVEAGTGNEKLFF
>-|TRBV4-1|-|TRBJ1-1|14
TGCGCCAGCAGCCTTAGATGGGGGAACACTGAAGCTTTCTTT
CASSLRWGNTEAFF
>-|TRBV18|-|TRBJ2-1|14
TGTGCCAGCTCACCACAACGGTCGAACAATGAGCAGTTCTTC
CASSPQRSNNEQFF
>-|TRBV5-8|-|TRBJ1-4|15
TGTGCCAGCAGCCGTCTGTGGCGGCGGCGGGAAAAACTGTTTTTT
CASSRLWRRREKLFF